Ten or more counts support the clone carrying this T cell receptor (beta chain). What it recognizes is unknown. By quantitative 5'-RACE with molecular barcodes, the TCR beta libraries were made. From the 5' RACE reads, TCRdb called clonotypes with MiXCR, one entry per CDR3 protein. This table holds around 490,000 distinct CDR3 sequences, approximately 5.3% found once. This CDR3 region has 15 residues. In germline, CDR1 is MNHEY, CDR2 SMNVEV (reference sequence). Trimming stripped 4 bases from V and 6 bases from J, with 13 bases between. The data are from a study of CD8 T cells in ankylosing spondylitis. General study points: There was a TCR beta motif, made of eight highly homologous variants, that appeared characteristic of ankylosing spondylitis blood. Matched synovial fluid from ankylosing spondylitis patients was reported to be enriched for disease-linked clones. Disease-linked clones were found to be CD8+ and relatively rare in peripheral blood. Prior literature has documented some motif variants in synovial fluid and blood from reactive arthritis.

This sequence originates from a male donor with ankylosing spondylitis. This chain links TRBV27 with TRBJ1-6; D is undetermined. Material for sequencing was blood, either unsorted or a sorted T cell fraction (not recorded which). In DNA, the CDR3 is TGTGCCAGCAGTTCCCCGGACGGGCGTAATTCACCCCTCCACTTT. Translation gives CASSSPDGRNSPLHF.